This TCR beta chain is from a study of blood T cell repertoires in COVID-19. About the study: Material from acute and convalescent COVID-19 was sourced from the United States, Italy and Spain. Sources were T cells, B-cell-depleted T cells, or PBMCs; the material itself was cDNA or gDNA.

Authors' data handling: Reference gene primers were amplified, and this amplification served to estimate nucleated cell counts. The data were produced by immunoSEQ multiplex PCR, yet TCRdb's version contains in-frame clones alone and is incomplete. V, J and clone size derive from that table, while D and trimming were established from the DNA sequence. In the table there are more than 200,000 clones, roughly 80% of which are singletons. The length of the CDR3 is 12 residues. V shed 8 bases and J 2 bases; nucleotides not matched to a gene: 6. Germline CDR1 reads SQVTM; CDR2 reads ANQGSEA. Sequenced: peripheral blood. The chain couples TRBV29-1 to TRBJ2-7, with 7 nucleotides matching TRBD1. The TCR comes from a woman older than 75 with acute or convalescent COVID-19. This chain's CDR3 is CSSLGQAYEQYF. The CDR3 region has the DNA TGCAGCTCCCTCGGACAGGCCTACGAGCAGTACTTC.